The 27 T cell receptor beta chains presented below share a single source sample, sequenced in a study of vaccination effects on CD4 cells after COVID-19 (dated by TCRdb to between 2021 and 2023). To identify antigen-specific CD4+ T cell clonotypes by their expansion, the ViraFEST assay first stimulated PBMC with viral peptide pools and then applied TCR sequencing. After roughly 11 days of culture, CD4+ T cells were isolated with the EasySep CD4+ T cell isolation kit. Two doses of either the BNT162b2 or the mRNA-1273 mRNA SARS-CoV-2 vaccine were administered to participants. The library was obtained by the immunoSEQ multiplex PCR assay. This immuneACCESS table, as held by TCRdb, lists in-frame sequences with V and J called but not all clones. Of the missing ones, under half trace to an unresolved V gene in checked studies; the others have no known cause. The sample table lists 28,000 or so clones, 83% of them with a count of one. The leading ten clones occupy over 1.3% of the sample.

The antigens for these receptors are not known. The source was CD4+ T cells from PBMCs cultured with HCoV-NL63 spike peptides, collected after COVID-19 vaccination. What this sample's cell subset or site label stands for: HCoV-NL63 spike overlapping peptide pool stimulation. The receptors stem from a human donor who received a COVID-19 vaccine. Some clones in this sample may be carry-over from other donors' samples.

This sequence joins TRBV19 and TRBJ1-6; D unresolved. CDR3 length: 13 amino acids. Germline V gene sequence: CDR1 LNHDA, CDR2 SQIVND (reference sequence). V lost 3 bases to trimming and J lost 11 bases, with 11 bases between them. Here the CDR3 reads CASSIGRKTPLHF. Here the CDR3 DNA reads TGTGCCAGTAGTATTGGGAGGAAGACACCCCTCCACTTT.

The CDR3 bases are TGTGCCACCAGCAGATACTCTGAGCCCCAGCATTTT. It yields the protein CATSRYSEPQHF. The chain has TRBV15 and TRBJ1-5, with D unresolved. The V gene lost 2 bases and the J gene lost 8 bases, with 7 bases spanning the gap. The CDR3 runs to 12 residues. Germline loops: CDR1 LNHNV, CDR2 YYDKDF (reference sequence).

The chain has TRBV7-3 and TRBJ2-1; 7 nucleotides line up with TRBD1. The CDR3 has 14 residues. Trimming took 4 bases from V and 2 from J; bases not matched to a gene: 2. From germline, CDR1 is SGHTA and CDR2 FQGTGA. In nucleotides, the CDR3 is TGTGCCAGCAGCTCCGGACAGGCCTACAATGAGCAGTTCTTC. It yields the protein CASSSGQAYNEQFF.

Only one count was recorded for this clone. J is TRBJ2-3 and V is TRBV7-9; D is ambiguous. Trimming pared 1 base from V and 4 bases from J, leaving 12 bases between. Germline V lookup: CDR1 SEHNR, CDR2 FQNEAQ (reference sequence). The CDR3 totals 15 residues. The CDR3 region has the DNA TGTGCCAGCAGCTTAGGTTTAGGGCAGGCAGATACGCAGTATTTT. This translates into CASSLGLGQADTQYF.

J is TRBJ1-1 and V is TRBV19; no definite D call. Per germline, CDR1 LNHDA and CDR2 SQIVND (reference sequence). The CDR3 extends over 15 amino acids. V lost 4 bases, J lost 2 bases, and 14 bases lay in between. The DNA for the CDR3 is TGTGCCAGTAGTAACTGGGGAGGAGTAAACACTGAAGCTTTCTTT. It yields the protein CASSNWGGVNTEAFF.

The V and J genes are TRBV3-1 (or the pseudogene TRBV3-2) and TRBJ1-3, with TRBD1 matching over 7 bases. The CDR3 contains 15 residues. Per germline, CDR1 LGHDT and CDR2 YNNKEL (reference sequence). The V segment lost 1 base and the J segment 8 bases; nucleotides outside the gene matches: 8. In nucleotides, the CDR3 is TGTGCCAGCAGCCAAGGCCCAGGGGGGAAATACACCATATATTTT. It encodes CASSQGPGGKYTIYF.

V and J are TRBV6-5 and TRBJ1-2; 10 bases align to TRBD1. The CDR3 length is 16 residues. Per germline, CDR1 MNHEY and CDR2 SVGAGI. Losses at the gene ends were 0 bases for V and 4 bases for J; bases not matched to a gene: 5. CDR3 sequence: CASSYSRTGGGYGYTF. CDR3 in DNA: TGTGCCAGCAGTTACTCGAGGACAGGGGGTGGCTATGGCTACACCTTC.

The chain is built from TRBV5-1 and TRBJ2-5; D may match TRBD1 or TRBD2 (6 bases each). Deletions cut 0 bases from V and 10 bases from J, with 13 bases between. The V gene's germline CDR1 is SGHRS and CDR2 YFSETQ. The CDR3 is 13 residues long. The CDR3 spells CASSLGGTPGQYF. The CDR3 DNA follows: TGCGCCAGCAGCTTGGGCGGGACACCTGGCCAGTACTTC.

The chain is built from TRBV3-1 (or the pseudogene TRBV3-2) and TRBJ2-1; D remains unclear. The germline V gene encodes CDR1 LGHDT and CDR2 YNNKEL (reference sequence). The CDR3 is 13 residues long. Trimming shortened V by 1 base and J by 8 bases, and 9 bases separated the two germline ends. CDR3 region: CASSQVRWDEQFF. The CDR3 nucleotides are TGTGCCAGCAGCCAAGTCCGTTGGGATGAGCAGTTCTTC.

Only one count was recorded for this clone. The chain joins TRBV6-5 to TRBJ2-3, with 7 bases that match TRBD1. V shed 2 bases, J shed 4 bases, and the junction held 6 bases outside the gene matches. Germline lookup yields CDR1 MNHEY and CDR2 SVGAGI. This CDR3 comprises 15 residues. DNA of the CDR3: TGTGCCAGCAGTTACCTTCCGCAGGGGGCAGATACGCAGTATTTT. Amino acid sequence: CASSYLPQGADTQYF.

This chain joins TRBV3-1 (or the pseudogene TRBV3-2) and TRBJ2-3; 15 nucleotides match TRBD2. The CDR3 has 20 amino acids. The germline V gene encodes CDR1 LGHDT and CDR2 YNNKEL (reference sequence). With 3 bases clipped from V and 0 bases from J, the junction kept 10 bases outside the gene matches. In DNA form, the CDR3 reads TGTGCCAGCAGCCACTATAGGACTAGCGGGGGGGCCTCGAGCACAGATACGCAGTATTTT. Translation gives CASSHYRTSGGASSTDTQYF.

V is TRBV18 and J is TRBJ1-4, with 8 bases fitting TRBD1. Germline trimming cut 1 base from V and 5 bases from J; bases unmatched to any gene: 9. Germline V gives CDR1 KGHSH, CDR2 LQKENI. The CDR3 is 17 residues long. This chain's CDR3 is CASSPQGQGAANEKLFF. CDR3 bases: TGTGCCAGCTCACCACAGGGGCAGGGGGCCGCGAATGAAAAACTGTTTTTT.

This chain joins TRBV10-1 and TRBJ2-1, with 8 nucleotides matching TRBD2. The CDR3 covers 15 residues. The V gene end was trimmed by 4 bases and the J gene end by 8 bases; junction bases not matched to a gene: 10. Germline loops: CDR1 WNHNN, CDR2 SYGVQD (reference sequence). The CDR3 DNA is TGCGCCAGCAGTGCCCTTAAAGCGGGGGACGATGAGCAGTTCTTC. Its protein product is CASSALKAGDDEQFF.

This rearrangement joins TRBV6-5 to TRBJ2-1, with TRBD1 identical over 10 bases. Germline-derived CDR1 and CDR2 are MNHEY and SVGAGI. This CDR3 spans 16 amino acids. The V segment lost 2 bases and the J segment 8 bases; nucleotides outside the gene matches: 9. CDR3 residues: CASSYANPGTGDEQFF. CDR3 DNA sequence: TGTGCCAGCAGTTACGCAAATCCCGGGACAGGGGATGAGCAGTTCTTC.

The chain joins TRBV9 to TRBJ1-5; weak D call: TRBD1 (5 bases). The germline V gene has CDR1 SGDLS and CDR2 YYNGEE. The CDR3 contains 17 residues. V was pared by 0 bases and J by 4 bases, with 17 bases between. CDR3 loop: CASSVEVGTAMNQPQHF. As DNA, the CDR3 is TGTGCCAGCAGCGTAGAAGTCGGGACGGCGATGAATCAGCCCCAGCATTTT.

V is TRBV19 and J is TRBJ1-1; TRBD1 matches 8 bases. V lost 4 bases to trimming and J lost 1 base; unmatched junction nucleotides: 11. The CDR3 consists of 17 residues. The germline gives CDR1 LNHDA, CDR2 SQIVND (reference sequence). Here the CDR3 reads CASSTGVRQGKNTEAFF. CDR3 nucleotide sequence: TGTGCCAGTAGTACAGGGGTTAGACAGGGGAAGAACACTGAAGCTTTCTTT.

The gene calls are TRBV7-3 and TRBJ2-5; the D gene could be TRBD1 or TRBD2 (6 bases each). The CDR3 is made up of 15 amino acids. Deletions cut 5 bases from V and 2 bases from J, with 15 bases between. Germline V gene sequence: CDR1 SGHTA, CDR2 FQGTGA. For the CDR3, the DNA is TGTGCCAGCAGCCCGGGGGCGAGTTTACAAGAGACCCAGTACTTC. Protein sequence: CASSPGASLQETQYF.

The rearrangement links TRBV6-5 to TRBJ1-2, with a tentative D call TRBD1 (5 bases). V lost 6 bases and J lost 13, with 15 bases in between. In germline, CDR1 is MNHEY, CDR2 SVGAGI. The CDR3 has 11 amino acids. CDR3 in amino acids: CASRDSRSTTF. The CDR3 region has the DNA TGTGCCAGCAGAGACAGCCGGTCTACCACCTTC.

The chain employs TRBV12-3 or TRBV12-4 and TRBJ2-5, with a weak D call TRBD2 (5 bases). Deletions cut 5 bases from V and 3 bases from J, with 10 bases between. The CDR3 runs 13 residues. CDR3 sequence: CASSKRGKETQYF. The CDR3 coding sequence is TGTGCCAGCAGTAAACGAGGGAAAGAGACCCAGTACTTC.

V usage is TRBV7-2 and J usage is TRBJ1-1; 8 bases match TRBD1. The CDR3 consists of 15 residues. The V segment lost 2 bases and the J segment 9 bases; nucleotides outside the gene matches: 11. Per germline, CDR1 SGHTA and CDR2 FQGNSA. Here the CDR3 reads CASSLSFGQGGKAFF. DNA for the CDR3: TGTGCCAGCAGCTTAAGTTTTGGACAGGGTGGGAAAGCTTTCTTT.

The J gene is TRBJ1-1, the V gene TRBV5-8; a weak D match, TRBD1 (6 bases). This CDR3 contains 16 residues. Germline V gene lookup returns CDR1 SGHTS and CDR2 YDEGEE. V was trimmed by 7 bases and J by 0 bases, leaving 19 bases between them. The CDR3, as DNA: TGTGCCAGCCCCCGAAGCCCGGGACACCTGAACACTGAAGCTTTCTTT. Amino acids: CASPRSPGHLNTEAFF.

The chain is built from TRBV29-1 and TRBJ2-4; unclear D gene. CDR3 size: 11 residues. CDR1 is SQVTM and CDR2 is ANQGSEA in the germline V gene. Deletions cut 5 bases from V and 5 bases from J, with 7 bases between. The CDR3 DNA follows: TGCAGCGTTAGGGCCGAAAACATTCAGTACTTC. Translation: CSVRAENIQYF.

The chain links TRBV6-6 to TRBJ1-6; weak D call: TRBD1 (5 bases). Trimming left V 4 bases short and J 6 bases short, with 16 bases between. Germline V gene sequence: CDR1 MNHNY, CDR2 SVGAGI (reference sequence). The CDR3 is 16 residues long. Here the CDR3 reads CASSSKGPFFNSPLHF. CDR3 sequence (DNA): TGTGCCAGCAGTTCAAAGGGGCCCTTCTTTAATTCACCCCTCCACTTT.

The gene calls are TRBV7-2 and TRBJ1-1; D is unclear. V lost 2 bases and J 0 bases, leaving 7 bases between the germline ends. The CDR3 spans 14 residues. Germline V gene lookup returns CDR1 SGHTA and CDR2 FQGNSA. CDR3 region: CASSLHSMNTEAFF. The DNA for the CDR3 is TGTGCCAGCAGCTTACACAGCATGAACACTGAAGCTTTCTTT.

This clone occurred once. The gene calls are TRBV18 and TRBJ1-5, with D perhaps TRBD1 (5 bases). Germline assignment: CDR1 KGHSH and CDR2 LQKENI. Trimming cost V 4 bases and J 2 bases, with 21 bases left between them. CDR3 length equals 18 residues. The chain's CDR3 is CASSLIGPGRSGNQPQHF. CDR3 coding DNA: TGTGCCAGCTCACTGATCGGGCCGGGGCGAAGTGGCAATCAGCCCCAGCATTTT.

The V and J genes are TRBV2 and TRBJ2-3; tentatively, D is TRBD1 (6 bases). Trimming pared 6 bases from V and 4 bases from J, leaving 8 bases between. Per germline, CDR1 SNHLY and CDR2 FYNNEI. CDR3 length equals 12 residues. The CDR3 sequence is CASSGQSDTQYF. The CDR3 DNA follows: TGTGCCAGCAGCGGACAGTCAGATACGCAGTATTTT.

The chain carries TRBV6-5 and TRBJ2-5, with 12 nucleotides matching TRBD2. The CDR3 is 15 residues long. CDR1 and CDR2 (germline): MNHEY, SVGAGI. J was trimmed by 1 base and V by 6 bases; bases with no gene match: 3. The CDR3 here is CASSRTSGAQETQYF. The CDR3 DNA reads TGTGCCAGCAGCCGGACTAGCGGGGCCCAAGAGACCCAGTACTTC.